This T cell receptor (beta chain) comes out of a study of T cell responses to AZD1222 COVID-19 vaccine. Study-level results: A mostly white British donor set with more females was recruited, and clonal diversity was possibly underestimated. At baseline, seropositivity was found in only six or seven AZD1222 recipients. Two AZD1222 administrations were followed by greater Spike-specific TCR breadth and depth.

The germline CDR1 and CDR2 sequences are MGHRA and YSYEKL. The length of the CDR3 is 16 residues. V gave up 1 base and J gave up 10 bases, with 20 bases separating them. Regarding this clone: Its antigen is still unknown.

The protocol was immunoSEQ multiplex PCR, while the TCRdb copy is restricted to in-frame clones and leaves out a portion. The sample lists some 180,000 clones, approximately 92% occurring once. V and J are TRBV4-1 and TRBJ2-1; D is possibly TRBD1 or TRBD2 (7 bases each). The sequencing here drew on peripheral blood, taken 28 days after the second dose of the MenACWY control vaccine. This receptor was obtained from an adult who received the MenACWY meningococcal vaccine as a control. The CDR3 DNA sequence: TGCGCCAGCAGCCAAGTGCAGGGGGGGGCCAGGCGGGAGCAGTTCTTC. It encodes CASSQVQGGARREQFF.